This T cell receptor (beta chain) was documented in a study of blood T cell repertoires in COVID-19. Germline CDR1 and CDR2: SGHDT and YYEEEE. V lost 0 bases, J lost 6 bases, and 10 bases lay in between. The CDR3 covers 15 residues. Libraries were prepared by immunoSEQ multiplex PCR; TCRdb keeps only in-frame clonotypes and omits some of them. The data hold about 200,000 clones, with about three quarters observed a single time. Sequencing used peripheral blood. This receptor was obtained from a woman aged 80 or over with active or convalescent COVID-19. The V and J genes are TRBV5-6 and TRBJ1-6, with D possibly matching TRBD1 (6 bases). The CDR3 reads CASSLEGGRNSPLHF. The CDR3 DNA sequence: TGTGCCAGCAGCTTGGAGGGGGGGCGTAATTCACCCCTCCACTTT.